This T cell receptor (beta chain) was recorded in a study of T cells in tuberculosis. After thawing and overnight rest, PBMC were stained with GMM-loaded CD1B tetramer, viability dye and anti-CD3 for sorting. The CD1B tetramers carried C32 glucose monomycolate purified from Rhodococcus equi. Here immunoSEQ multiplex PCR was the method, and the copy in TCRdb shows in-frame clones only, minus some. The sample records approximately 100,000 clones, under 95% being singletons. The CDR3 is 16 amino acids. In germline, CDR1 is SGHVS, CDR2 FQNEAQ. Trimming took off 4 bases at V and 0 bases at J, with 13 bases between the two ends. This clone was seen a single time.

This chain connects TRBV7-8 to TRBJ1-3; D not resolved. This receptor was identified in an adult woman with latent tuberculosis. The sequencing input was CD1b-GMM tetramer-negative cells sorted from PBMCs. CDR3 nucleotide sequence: TGTGCCAGCAGCTCTAAGACGGGGTACTCTGGAAACACCATATATTTT. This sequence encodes CASSSKTGYSGNTIYF.